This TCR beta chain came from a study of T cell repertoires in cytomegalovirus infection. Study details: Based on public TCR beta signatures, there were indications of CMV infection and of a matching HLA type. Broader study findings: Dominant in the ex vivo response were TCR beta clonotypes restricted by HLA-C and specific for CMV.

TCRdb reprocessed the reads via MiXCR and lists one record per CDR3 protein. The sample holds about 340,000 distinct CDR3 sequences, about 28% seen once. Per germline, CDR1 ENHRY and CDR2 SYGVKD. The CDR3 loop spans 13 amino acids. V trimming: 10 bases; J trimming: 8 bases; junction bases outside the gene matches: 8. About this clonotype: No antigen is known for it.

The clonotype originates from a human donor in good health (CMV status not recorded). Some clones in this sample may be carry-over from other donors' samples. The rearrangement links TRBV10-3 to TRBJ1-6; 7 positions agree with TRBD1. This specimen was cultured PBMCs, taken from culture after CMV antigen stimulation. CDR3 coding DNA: TGTGCCACCAGGGGGGAGCAATATTCACCCCTCCACTTT. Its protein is CATRGEQYSPLHF.